The 15 T cell receptor beta chains below come from one sample, sequenced in a study of siplizumab effects on memory and regulatory T cells. The assay was immunoSEQ multiplex PCR, and TCRdb's table has in-frame clones only and misses some. The sample has roughly 100,000 clones, about 93% seen once. Input material: CD4+ T cells sorted from blood. The receptors shown here come from a human donor in good health.

The chain links TRBV6-1 to TRBJ2-3; 12 positions match TRBD2. V lost 8 bases, J lost 3 bases, and 6 bases stayed unmatched. Germline CDR1 is MNHNS and CDR2 is SASEGT. This CDR3 spans 15 amino acids. The CDR3 region is CASLFLAGGTDTQYF. Written as DNA, the CDR3 is TGTGCCAGCCTCTTCCTAGCGGGGGGGACAGATACGCAGTATTTT.

This clone showed up just a few times. The gene calls are TRBV5-6 and TRBJ1-6; TRBD1 matches 7 bases. Trimming cost V 0 bases and J 6 bases; bases outside gene matches: 3. The V gene's germline CDR1 is SGHDT and CDR2 YYEEEE. This CDR3 contains 15 residues. The CDR3, as DNA: TGTGCCAGCAGCTTGGCGGGACAGAGTAATTCACCCCTCCACTTT. It translates to CASSLAGQSNSPLHF.

The rearrangement joins TRBV30 to TRBJ1-3; D uncertain. This CDR3 is built from 15 residues. Trimming took 2 bases from V and 2 from J, leaving 13 bases between them. Germline assignment: CDR1 GTSNPN and CDR2 SVGIG (reference sequence). The CDR3 bases are TGTGCCTGGAGTCGTAGAGGGTATACTGGAAACACCATATATTTT. It codes for CAWSRRGYTGNTIYF.

To note about this clone: Other DNA sequences within the sample encode an identical CDR3. The chain combines TRBV30 with TRBJ1-4; D gene uncertain. Germline CDR1 is GTSNPN and CDR2 is SVGIG (reference sequence). The V end was cut by 5 bases, the J end by 0 bases, with 10 bases between. The CDR3 totals 14 residues. Here the CDR3 DNA reads TGTGCCTGGTCCAAAAGTGCAACTAATGAAAAACTGTTTTTT. Protein: CAWSKSATNEKLFF.

The chain carries TRBV9 and TRBJ2-7; the D call may be TRBD1 or TRBD2 (5 bases each). The CDR3 is 14 residues long. Germline V lookup: CDR1 SGDLS, CDR2 YYNGEE. V was shortened by 3 bases and J by 1 base, with 11 bases between the two germline ends. CDR3 residues: CASSARDASYEQYF. CDR3 nucleotides: TGTGCCAGCAGCGCCCGGGACGCGTCCTACGAGCAGTACTTC.

The V gene is TRBV5-1, the J gene TRBJ1-1; maybe TRBD1 (6 bases). CDR3 length equals 15 residues. Looked up from germline, CDR1 is SGHRS and CDR2 is YFSETQ. V gave up 4 bases and J gave up 3 bases, with 16 bases separating them. CDR3 region: CASSIQGNGHTEAFF. DNA of the CDR3: TGCGCCAGCAGCATACAGGGAAATGGGCACACTGAAGCTTTCTTT.

This rearrangement joins TRBV5-1 to TRBJ1-2, with TRBD1 as a possible D gene (6 bases). V was clipped by 3 bases and J by 4 bases, with 10 bases between them. The CDR3 runs to 13 residues. Per germline, CDR1 SGHRS and CDR2 YFSETQ. The CDR3 DNA reads TGCGCCAGCAGCTGGGGGGCAGGCTATGGCTACACCTTC. Encoded protein: CASSWGAGYGYTF.

This chain joins TRBV5-4 and TRBJ2-3; the match to TRBD2 covers 7 bases. The germline V gene has CDR1 SGHNT and CDR2 YYREEE (reference sequence). The CDR3 spans 15 residues. Germline trimming cut 3 bases from V and 0 bases from J; bases unmatched to any gene: 4. CDR3: CASSSTGLSTDTQYF. CDR3 DNA sequence: TGTGCCAGCAGCTCAACGGGACTAAGCACAGATACGCAGTATTTT.

This clone was seen just once. The V and J genes are TRBV5-4 and TRBJ2-5; the match to TRBD2 covers 8 bases. J lost 1 base, V lost 4 bases, and 12 bases had no gene match. Germline-derived CDR1 and CDR2 are SGHNT and YYREEE (reference sequence). This CDR3 has 17 residues. Here the CDR3 reads CASSTRGIAGPQETQYF. The CDR3 nucleotides are TGTGCCAGCAGCACCCGGGGGATAGCGGGACCCCAAGAGACCCAGTACTTC.

CDR3 in DNA: TGTGCTAGCGGGGGCGAGGGAGAGACCCAGTACTTC. Protein sequence: CASGGEGETQYF. The chain links TRBV7-7 to TRBJ2-5; 9 nucleotides match TRBD2. CDR1 is SSHAT, CDR2 FNYEAQ, per germline (reference sequence). This CDR3 spans 12 amino acids.

Here the CDR3 reads CASSSFRGEQYF. CDR3 DNA: TGTGCCAGCAGTTCCTTCAGGGGCGAGCAGTACTTC. The V call is TRBV27, the J call TRBJ2-7; a possible D gene is TRBD1 (6 bases). With 4 bases removed from V and 6 bases from J, the gap between germline ends came to 10 bases. Germline CDR1 MNHEY, CDR2 SMNVEV (reference sequence). CDR3 length: 12 amino acids.

This clone was detected only once. This chain uses TRBV30 with TRBJ2-7; no reliable D call. Trimming took 0 bases from V and 6 from J, leaving 18 bases between them. Germline-derived CDR1 and CDR2 are GTSNPN and SVGIG (reference sequence). The CDR3 loop spans 15 amino acids. This chain's CDR3 is CAWSVPGTIQLEQYF. Written as DNA, the CDR3 is TGTGCCTGGAGTGTACCGGGCACAATCCAACTCGAGCAGTACTTC.

V is TRBV4-3 and J is TRBJ2-1, with TRBD2 matching over 12 bases. V trimming: 2 bases; J trimming: 7 bases; junction bases outside the gene matches: 9. The germline gives CDR1 LGHNA, CDR2 YSLEER. This CDR3 is 17 amino acids long. The CDR3 bases are TGCGCCAGCAGCCAATTCCCTAGCGGGAGGGGTGGAAATGAGCAGTTCTTC. It is translated as CASSQFPSGRGGNEQFF.

This chain links TRBV10-3 with TRBJ2-2; 12 nucleotides align to TRBD2. J was trimmed by 5 bases and V by 3 bases; bases with no gene match: 4. Germline V gene data show CDR1 as ENHRY and CDR2 as SYGVKD. CDR3 length: 16 amino acids. The CDR3 DNA is TGTGCCATCAGTGATCGGACTAGCGGGGAAACCGGGGAGCTGTTTTTT. It encodes CAISDRTSGETGELFF.

The rearrangement links TRBV19 to TRBJ2-2; the D gene is possibly TRBD2 (5 bases). V gave up 3 bases and J gave up 1 base, with 9 bases separating them. The germline V gene has CDR1 LNHDA and CDR2 SQIVND (reference sequence). The CDR3 is 15 residues long. CDR3 DNA: TGTGCCAGTAGTATCCGACGGGGGAACACCGGGGAGCTGTTTTTT. It codes for CASSIRRGNTGELFF.